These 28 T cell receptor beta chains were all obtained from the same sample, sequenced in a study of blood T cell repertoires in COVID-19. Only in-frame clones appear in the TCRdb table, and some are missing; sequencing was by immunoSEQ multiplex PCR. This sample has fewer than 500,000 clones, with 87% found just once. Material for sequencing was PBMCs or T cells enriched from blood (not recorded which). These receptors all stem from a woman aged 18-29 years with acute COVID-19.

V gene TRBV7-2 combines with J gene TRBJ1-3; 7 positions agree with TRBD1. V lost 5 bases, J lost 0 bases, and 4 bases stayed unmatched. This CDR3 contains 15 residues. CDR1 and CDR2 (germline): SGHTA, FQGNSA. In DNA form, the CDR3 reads TGTGCCAGCAGCCCCCGGGACAGCTCTGGAAACACCATATATTTT. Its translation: CASSPRDSSGNTIYF.

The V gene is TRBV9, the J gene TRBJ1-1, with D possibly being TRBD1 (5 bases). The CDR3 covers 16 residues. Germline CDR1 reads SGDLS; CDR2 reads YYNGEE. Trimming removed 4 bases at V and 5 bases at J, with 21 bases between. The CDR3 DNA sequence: TGTGCCAGCAGCCCCCTGGGAGGCAGGGAGGGGACTGAAGCTTTCTTT. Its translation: CASSPLGGREGTEAFF.

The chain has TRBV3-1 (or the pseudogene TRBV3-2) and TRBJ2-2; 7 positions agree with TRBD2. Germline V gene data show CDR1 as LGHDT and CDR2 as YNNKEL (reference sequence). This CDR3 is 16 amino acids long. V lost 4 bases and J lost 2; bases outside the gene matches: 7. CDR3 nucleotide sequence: TGTGCCAGCAGCCTCCGGGGGACTATTAACACCGGGGAGCTGTTTTTT. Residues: CASSLRGTINTGELFF.

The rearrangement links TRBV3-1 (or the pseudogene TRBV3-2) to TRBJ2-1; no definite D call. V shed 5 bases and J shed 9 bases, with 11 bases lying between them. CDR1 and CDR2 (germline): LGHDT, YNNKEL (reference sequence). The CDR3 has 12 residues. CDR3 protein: CASSSSYVEQFF. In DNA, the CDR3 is TGTGCCAGCAGCTCCTCCTACGTTGAGCAGTTCTTC.

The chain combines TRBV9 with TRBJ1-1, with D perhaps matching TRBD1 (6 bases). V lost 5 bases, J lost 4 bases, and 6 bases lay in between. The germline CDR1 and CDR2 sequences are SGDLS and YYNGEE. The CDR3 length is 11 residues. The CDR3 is CASRGATEAFF. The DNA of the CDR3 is TGTGCCAGCAGGGGGGCCACTGAAGCTTTCTTT.

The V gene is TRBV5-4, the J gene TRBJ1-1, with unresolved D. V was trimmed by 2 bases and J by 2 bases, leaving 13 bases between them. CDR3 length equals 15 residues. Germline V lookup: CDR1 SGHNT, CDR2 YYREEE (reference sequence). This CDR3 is CASSLDEGLNTEAFF. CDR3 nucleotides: TGTGCCAGCAGCTTAGATGAGGGCCTTAACACTGAAGCTTTCTTT.

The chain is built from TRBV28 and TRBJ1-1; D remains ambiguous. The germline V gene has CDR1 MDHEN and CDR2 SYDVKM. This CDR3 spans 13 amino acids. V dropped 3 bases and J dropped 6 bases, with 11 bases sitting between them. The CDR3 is CASSFRGKAEAFF. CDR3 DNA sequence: TGTGCCAGCAGTTTTCGGGGTAAGGCTGAAGCTTTCTTT.

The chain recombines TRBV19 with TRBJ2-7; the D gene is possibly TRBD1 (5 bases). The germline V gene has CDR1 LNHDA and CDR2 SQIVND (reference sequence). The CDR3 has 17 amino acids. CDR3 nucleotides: TGTGCTGACCGGAGACAGTTTTTCATTCACCCTTCCTACGAGCAGTACTTC. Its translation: CADRRQFFIHPSYEQYF.

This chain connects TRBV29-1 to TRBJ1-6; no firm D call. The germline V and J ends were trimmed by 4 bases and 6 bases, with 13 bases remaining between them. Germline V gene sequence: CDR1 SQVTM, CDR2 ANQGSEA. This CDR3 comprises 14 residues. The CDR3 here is CSVGKGDPNSPLHF. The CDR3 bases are TGCAGCGTTGGGAAGGGAGACCCTAATTCACCCCTCCACTTT.

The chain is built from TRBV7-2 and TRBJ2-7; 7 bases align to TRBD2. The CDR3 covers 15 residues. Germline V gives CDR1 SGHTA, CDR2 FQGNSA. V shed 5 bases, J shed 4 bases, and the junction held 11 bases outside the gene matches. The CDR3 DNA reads TGTGCCAGCAGCACCGGGGAGGGCACCGCTTACGAGCAGTACTTC. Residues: CASSTGEGTAYEQYF.

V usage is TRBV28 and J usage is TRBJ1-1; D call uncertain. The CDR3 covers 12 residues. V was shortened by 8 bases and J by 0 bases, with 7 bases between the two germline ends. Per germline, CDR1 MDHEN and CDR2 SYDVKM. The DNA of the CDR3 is TGTGCCAGCCGACTTTTGAACACTGAAGCTTTCTTT. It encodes CASRLLNTEAFF.

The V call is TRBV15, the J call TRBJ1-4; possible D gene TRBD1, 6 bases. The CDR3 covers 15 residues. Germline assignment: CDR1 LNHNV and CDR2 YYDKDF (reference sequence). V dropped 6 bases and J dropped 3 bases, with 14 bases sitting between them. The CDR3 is CATSPTTGPNEKLFF. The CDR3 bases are TGTGCCACCAGTCCCACTACAGGGCCTAATGAAAAACTGTTTTTT.

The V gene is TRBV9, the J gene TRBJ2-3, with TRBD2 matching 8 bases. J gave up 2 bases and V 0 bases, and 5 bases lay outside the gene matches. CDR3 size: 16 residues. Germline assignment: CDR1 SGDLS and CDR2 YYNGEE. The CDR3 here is CASSVDYGRATDTQYF. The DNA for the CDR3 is TGTGCCAGCAGCGTAGATTACGGGAGGGCCACAGATACGCAGTATTTT.

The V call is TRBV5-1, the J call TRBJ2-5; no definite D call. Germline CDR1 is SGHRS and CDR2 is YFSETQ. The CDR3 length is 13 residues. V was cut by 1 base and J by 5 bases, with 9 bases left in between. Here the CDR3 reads CASSLFVGETQYF. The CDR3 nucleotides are TGCGCCAGCAGCTTGTTTGTCGGGGAGACCCAGTACTTC.

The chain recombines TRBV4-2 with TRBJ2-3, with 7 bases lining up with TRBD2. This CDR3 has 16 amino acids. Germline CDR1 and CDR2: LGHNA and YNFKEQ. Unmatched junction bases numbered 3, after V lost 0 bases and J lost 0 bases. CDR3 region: CASSQESGTSTDTQYF. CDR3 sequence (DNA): TGTGCCAGCAGCCAAGAGAGCGGGACTAGCACAGATACGCAGTATTTT.

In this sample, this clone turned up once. The DNA for the CDR3 is TGTGCCAGCAGCCCTTGGACCGACAGGTTCCAGAATCAGCCCCAGCATTTT. Its protein is CASSPWTDRFQNQPQHF. The J gene is TRBJ1-5, the V gene TRBV28; a weak D match, TRBD1 (6 bases). Trimming took off 6 bases at V and 4 bases at J, with 22 bases between the two ends. Germline CDR1 and CDR2: MDHEN and SYDVKM. CDR3 size: 17 residues.

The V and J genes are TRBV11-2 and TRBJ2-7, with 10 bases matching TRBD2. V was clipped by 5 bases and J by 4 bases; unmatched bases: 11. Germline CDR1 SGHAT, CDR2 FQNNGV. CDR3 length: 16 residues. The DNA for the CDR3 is TGTGCCAGCAGCCTCGCTCCAAGCGGGAGGGTATACGAGCAGTACTTC. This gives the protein CASSLAPSGRVYEQYF.

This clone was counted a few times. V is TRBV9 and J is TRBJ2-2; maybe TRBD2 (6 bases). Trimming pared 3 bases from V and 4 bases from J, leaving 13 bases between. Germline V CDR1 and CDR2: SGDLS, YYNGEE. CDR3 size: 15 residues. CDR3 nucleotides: TGTGCCAGCAGCGAAGGACTACTCCTCACCGGGGAGCTGTTTTTT. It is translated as CASSEGLLLTGELFF.

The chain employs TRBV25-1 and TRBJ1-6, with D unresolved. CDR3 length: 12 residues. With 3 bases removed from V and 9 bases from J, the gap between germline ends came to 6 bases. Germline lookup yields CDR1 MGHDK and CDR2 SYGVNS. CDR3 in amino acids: CASSDSVSPLHF. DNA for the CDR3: TGTGCCAGCAGTGATTCAGTTTCACCCCTCCACTTT.

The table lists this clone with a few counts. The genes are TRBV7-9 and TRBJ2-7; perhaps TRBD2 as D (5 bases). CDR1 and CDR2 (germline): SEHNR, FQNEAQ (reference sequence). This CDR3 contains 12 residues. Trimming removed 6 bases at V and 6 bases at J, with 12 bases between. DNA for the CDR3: TGTGCCAGCAGGTACACAGAGGGCGAGCAGTACTTC. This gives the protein CASRYTEGEQYF.

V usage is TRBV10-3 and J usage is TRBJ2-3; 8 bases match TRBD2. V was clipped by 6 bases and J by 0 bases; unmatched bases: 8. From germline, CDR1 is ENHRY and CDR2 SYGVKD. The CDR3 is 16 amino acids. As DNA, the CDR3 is TGTGCCATCAGCACCTTAGCGGGGCGTAGCACAGATACGCAGTATTTT. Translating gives CAISTLAGRSTDTQYF.

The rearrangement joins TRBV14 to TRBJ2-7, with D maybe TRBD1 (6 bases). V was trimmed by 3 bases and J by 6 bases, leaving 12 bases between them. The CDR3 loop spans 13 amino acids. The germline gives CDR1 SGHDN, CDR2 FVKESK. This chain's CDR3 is CASSQSGDTEQYF. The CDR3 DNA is TGTGCCAGCAGCCAGTCAGGGGACACCGAGCAGTACTTC.

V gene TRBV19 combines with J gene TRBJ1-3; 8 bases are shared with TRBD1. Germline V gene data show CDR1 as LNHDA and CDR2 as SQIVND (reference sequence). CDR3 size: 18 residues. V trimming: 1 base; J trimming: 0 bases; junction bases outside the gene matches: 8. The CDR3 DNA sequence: TGTGCCAGTAGTATAGGCACCCGGGACAGGTTCTCTGGAAACACCATATATTTT. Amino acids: CASSIGTRDRFSGNTIYF.

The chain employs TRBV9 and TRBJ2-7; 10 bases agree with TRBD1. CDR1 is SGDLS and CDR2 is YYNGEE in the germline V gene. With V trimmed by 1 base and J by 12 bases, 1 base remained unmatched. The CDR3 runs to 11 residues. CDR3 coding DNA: TGTGCCAGCAGCGTAAGGACAGGGGGGTACTTC. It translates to CASSVRTGGYF.

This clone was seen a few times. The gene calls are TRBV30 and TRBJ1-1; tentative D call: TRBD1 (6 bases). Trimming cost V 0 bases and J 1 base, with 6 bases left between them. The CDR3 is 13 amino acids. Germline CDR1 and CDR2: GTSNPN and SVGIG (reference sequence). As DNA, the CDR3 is TGTGCCTGGAGTGTACAGGGGAACACTGAAGCTTTCTTT. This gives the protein CAWSVQGNTEAFF.

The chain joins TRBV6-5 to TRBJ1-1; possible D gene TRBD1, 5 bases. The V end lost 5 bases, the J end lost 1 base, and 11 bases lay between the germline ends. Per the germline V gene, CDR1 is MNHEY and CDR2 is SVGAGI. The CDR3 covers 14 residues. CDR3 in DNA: TGTGCCAGCAGTAACAGGATGGCGAACACTGAAGCTTTCTTT. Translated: CASSNRMANTEAFF.

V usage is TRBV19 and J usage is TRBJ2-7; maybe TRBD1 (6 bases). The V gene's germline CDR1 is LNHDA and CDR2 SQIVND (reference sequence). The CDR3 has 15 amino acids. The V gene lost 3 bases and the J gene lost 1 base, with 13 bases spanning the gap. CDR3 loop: CASSIRGGISYEQYF. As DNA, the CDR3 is TGTGCCAGTAGTATCAGAGGGGGTATTTCCTACGAGCAGTACTTC.

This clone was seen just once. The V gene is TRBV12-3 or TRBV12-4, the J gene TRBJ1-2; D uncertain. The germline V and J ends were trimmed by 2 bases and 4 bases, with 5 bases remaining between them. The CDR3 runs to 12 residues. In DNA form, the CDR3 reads TGTGCCAGCAGTTTACTCTCCTATGGCTACACCTTC. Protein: CASSLLSYGYTF.